Below are 25 T cell receptor beta chains sequenced from a single sample in a study of T cells expressing NK-cell markers. TCRdb re-called the 5' RACE reads, yielding one record per CDR3 amino acid sequence without DNA. Seen in this sample are some 440,000 distinct CDR3 sequences; the ten most common clones hold more than 1.4%. The source material was blood T cells: a sorted CD56 or NKG2C T cell subset, CD4+ or CD8+ T cells, or bulk PBMC T cells (not recorded which). These receptors were obtained from a woman between 50 and 59 years old in good health.

The rearrangement links TRBV20-1 to TRBJ2-1. The germline gives CDR1 DFQATT, CDR2 SNEGSKA (reference sequence). The CDR3 has 14 amino acids. The CDR3 here is CSARDSASSNEQFF.

The genes are TRBV20-1 and TRBJ2-1; TCRdb's assignment of TRBD2 cannot be checked, as there is no DNA. The CDR3 covers 14 residues. Germline assignment: CDR1 DFQATT and CDR2 SNEGSKA (reference sequence). CDR3 residues: CSASAGFRINEQFF.

The rearrangement joins TRBV20-1 to TRBJ1-1; TCRdb's assignment of TRBD1 cannot be checked, as there is no DNA. The CDR3 totals 14 residues. Germline V gives CDR1 DFQATT, CDR2 SNEGSKA (reference sequence). The CDR3: CSAGGGRFNTEAFF.

The chain employs TRBV12-3 or TRBV12-4 and TRBJ1-1; lacking DNA, the TRBD1 call made by TCRdb goes unchecked. The length of the CDR3 is 16 residues. The CDR3 protein is CASSKTEGIMNTEAFF.

The chain recombines TRBV7-2 with TRBJ2-1; with no DNA, the TCRdb D assignment of TRBD2 cannot be verified. Germline CDR1 reads SGHTA; CDR2 reads FQGNSA. The CDR3 has 15 residues. CDR3 residues: CASSLERAPPHEQFF. Based on the CDR3 plus reference TRBV7-2 and TRBJ2-1, the full variable domain is GAGVSQSPSNKVTEKGKDVELRCDPISGHTALYWYRQSLGQGLEFLIYFQGNSAPDKSGLPSDRFSAERTGGSVSTLTIQRTQQEDSAVYLCASSLERAPPHEQFFGPGTRLTVL.

CDR3 in amino acids: CASSEERYRSTDTQYF. The chain recombines TRBV10-1 with TRBJ2-3; TCRdb names TRBD1, which stays unverified in the absence of DNA. The CDR3 covers 16 residues. The germline V gene encodes CDR1 WNHNN and CDR2 SYGVQD (reference sequence).

The rearrangement uses TRBV19 and TRBJ1-2; the D call of TRBD1 rests on TCRdb alone, since no DNA is present to check it. The germline CDR1 and CDR2 sequences are LNHDA and SQIVND (reference sequence). There are 12 residues in the CDR3. CDR3 amino acids: CAATGPNYGYTF.

V gene TRBV20-1 combines with J gene TRBJ2-7. The germline CDR1 and CDR2 sequences are DFQATT and SNEGSKA (reference sequence). This CDR3 comprises 11 residues. The CDR3 here is CSAAEPGEQYF.

The chain recombines TRBV3-1 with TRBJ2-5; the D call of TRBD2 rests on TCRdb alone, since no DNA is present to check it. CDR3 length: 17 residues. Germline-derived CDR1 and CDR2 are LGHDT and YNNKEL (reference sequence). The CDR3 is CASSQARAGGFGETQYF.

J is TRBJ2-5 and V is TRBV20-1; TCRdb's D call of TRBD2 is untestable without DNA. CDR1 is DFQATT and CDR2 is SNEGSKA in the germline V gene (reference sequence). The CDR3 has 14 residues. The CDR3 loop reads CSVRLAGGRETQYF.

The rearrangement uses TRBV20-1 and TRBJ2-1; TCRdb calls TRBD2, which cannot be checked without DNA. The CDR3 has 15 amino acids. Germline V lookup: CDR1 DFQATT, CDR2 SNEGSKA (reference sequence). CDR3 region: CSARDLSRGEYEQFF.

This sequence joins TRBV10-2 and TRBJ1-1; the TCRdb call, TRBD1, lacks DNA for checking. This CDR3 region has 13 residues. Germline loops: CDR1 WSHSY, CDR2 SAAADI. The CDR3 reads CAKRDRFFTEAFF.

The chain couples TRBV20-1 to TRBJ2-5. CDR1 and CDR2 from the germline V gene are DFQATT and SNEGSKA (reference sequence). The CDR3 has 14 residues. The CDR3 here is CSAQQFRGQETQYF.

The CDR3 loop reads CSAIPGGGVNTEAFF. V gene TRBV20-1 combines with J gene TRBJ1-1. Per germline, CDR1 DFQATT and CDR2 SNEGSKA (reference sequence). The CDR3 spans 15 residues.

The chain combines TRBV19 with TRBJ2-7; the TCRdb call, TRBD1, lacks DNA for checking. CDR3 length: 13 residues. Germline V gene data show CDR1 as LNHDA and CDR2 as SQIVND (reference sequence). This CDR3 reads CASSIGGSYEQYF.

The V call is TRBV12-3 or TRBV12-4, the J call TRBJ1-1. CDR3 length: 12 amino acids. This CDR3 reads CASSPTNTEAFF.

The V and J genes are TRBV30 and TRBJ2-3; TCRdb's D gene call, TRBD1, goes unchecked for lack of DNA. There are 16 residues in the CDR3. Germline V gene lookup returns CDR1 GTSNPN and CDR2 SVGIG (reference sequence). The CDR3 sequence: CAWSVGAHSSTDTQYF.

V gene TRBV4-2 combines with J gene TRBJ1-1; the D call of TRBD1 rests on TCRdb alone, since no DNA is present to check it. The CDR3 contains 13 residues. The germline V gene encodes CDR1 LGHNA and CDR2 YNFKEQ. The CDR3 is CASSQDIGMEAFF.

This chain joins TRBV7-2 and TRBJ2-5. This CDR3 has 13 residues. CDR1 SGHTA and CDR2 FQGNSA come from the germline V gene. CDR3: CASSFSRQETQYF.

The chain joins TRBV5-1 to TRBJ1-2; TCRdb proposes TRBD1, but this gene call is untestable without DNA. The CDR3 is 15 amino acids. Germline assignment: CDR1 SGHRS and CDR2 YFSETQ. CDR3 residues: CASSLVPSGDYGYTF.

The chain uses TRBV5-1 and TRBJ2-7; the D call of TRBD1 rests on TCRdb alone, since no DNA is present to check it. CDR3 length: 15 amino acids. Per the germline V gene, CDR1 is SGHRS and CDR2 is YFSETQ. CDR3 sequence reads: CASTRSGQGSYEQYF.

This chain connects TRBV5-1 to TRBJ2-1; TCRdb's D call, TRBD2, is unchecked because there is no DNA. The CDR3 sequence is 15 residues long. CDR1 and CDR2 from the germline V gene are SGHRS and YFSETQ. CDR3: CASSLPASGYNEQFF.

The rearrangement links TRBV10-3 to TRBJ2-7; the D call of TRBD1 rests on TCRdb alone, since no DNA is present to check it. Germline V CDR1 and CDR2: ENHRY, SYGVKD. The CDR3 spans 11 residues. The CDR3 spells CATGISYEQYF.

This chain connects TRBV20-1 to TRBJ2-1; without DNA, the TCRdb call of TRBD2 cannot be checked. The CDR3 is 15 residues long. In germline, CDR1 is DFQATT, CDR2 SNEGSKA (reference sequence). CDR3: CSARVMRIAGDEQFF.

This rearrangement joins TRBV12-3 or TRBV12-4 to TRBJ2-2; TCRdb designates TRBD1, a call that cannot be tested without DNA. The CDR3 totals 16 residues. CDR3 sequence reads: CASSPHQGAGTGELFF.